The 13 T cell receptor beta chains in this list originate from one sample, sequenced in a study of T cell responses to AZD1222 COVID-19 vaccine. Libraries were prepared by immunoSEQ multiplex PCR; TCRdb keeps only in-frame clonotypes and omits some of them. The sample lists fewer than 110,000 clones; about nine tenths were seen once. This specimen was peripheral blood, taken on day 0 of AZD1222 vaccination. The receptors originated from an adult in good health.

The table lists this clone with a few counts. The CDR3 sequence: CASSLGGTTEAFF. The CDR3 DNA is TGTGCCAGCAGCTTGGGAGGGACCACTGAAGCTTTCTTT. The chain couples TRBV5-5 to TRBJ1-1; D possibly corresponds to TRBD1 (5 bases). The ends were cut back, 0 bases at V and 4 bases at J, with 7 bases in the middle. The CDR3 runs 13 residues. Looked up from germline, CDR1 is SGHKS and CDR2 is YYEKEE (reference sequence).

The chain links TRBV3-1 (or the pseudogene TRBV3-2) to TRBJ2-5; TRBD2 agrees at 12 bases. In germline, CDR1 is LGHDT, CDR2 YNNKEL (reference sequence). CDR3 length: 17 residues. V dropped 4 bases and J dropped 5; count of bases not matched to a gene: 11. CDR3 loop: CASSPDFSSGGAETQYF. The CDR3 DNA reads TGTGCCAGCAGCCCCGATTTTTCTAGCGGGGGGGCCGAGACCCAGTACTTC.

The rearrangement uses TRBV28 and TRBJ2-7; D may be TRBD2 (6 bases). Germline assignment: CDR1 MDHEN and CDR2 SYDVKM. The germline V and J ends were trimmed by 3 bases and 0 bases, with 9 bases remaining between them. The CDR3 totals 14 residues. Written as DNA, the CDR3 is TGTGCCAGCAGTTTCGCGGGAAACTCCTACGAGCAGTACTTC. The encoded protein is CASSFAGNSYEQYF.

This clone was seen once. The chain has TRBV30 and TRBJ1-1; D is possibly TRBD1 (6 bases). The germline V gene has CDR1 GTSNPN and CDR2 SVGIG (reference sequence). V lost 5 bases and J 3 bases, leaving 13 bases between the germline ends. This CDR3 spans 13 amino acids. The CDR3, as DNA: TGTGCCTGGCGGGGGGGCAGGGACACTGAAGCTTTCTTT. Its protein product is CAWRGGRDTEAFF.

The chain links TRBV6-1 to TRBJ1-5; TRBD1 is a possible D gene (5 bases). V lost 2 bases, J lost 0 bases, and 14 bases lay in between. CDR3 length: 17 residues. Germline V CDR1 and CDR2: MNHNS, SASEGT. As DNA, the CDR3 is TGTGCCAGCAGTGAATGGGGGTCAAGATATAGCAATCAGCCCCAGCATTTT. Translation gives CASSEWGSRYSNQPQHF.

CDR3 in DNA: TGTGCCAGCAGCTTAGTACCCAGGGACTCCTACGAGCAGTACTTC. Encoded protein: CASSLVPRDSYEQYF. This chain joins TRBV7-8 and TRBJ2-7; D is perhaps TRBD1 (5 bases). Germline V gene data show CDR1 as SGHVS and CDR2 as FQNEAQ. The CDR3 consists of 15 residues. With 1 base removed from V and 0 bases from J, the gap between germline ends came to 10 bases. The complete variable domain, with remaining parts taken from reference TRBV7-8 and TRBJ2-7, reads GAGVSQSPRYKVAKRGQDVALRCDPISGHVSLFWYQQALGQGPEFLTYFQNEAQLDKSGLPSDRFFAERPEGSVSTLKIQRTQQEDSAVYLCASSLVPRDSYEQYFGPGTRLTVT.

The V and J genes are TRBV19 and TRBJ2-1, with 7 bases that match TRBD1. The germline gives CDR1 LNHDA, CDR2 SQIVND (reference sequence). This CDR3 has 18 amino acids. With V trimmed by 5 bases and J by 3 bases, 16 bases remained unmatched. CDR3 nucleotides: TGTGCCAGTAGTCCCTTACTCCTCCGGGACAGAGTCTACAATGAGCAGTTCTTC. Its translation: CASSPLLLRDRVYNEQFF.

The chain recombines TRBV24-1 with TRBJ1-1; D possibly corresponds to TRBD1 (5 bases). The CDR3 has 15 amino acids. Germline loops: CDR1 KGHDR, CDR2 SFDVKD. V lost 3 bases and J 1 base, leaving 11 bases between the germline ends. Written as DNA, the CDR3 is TGTGCCACCAGTGATGGGACGATGGGGAACACTGAAGCTTTCTTT. Residues: CATSDGTMGNTEAFF.

The rearrangement uses TRBV5-6 and TRBJ2-1; D is uncertain. This CDR3 spans 12 amino acids. V gave up 5 bases and J gave up 7 bases, with 10 bases separating them. Looked up from germline, CDR1 is SGHDT and CDR2 is YYEEEE. CDR3 nucleotides: TGTGCCAGCAGTTTACTCCAGAATGAGCAGTTCTTC. It specifies CASSLLQNEQFF.

This chain joins TRBV27 and TRBJ2-2; 12 nucleotides agree with TRBD2. Germline assignment: CDR1 MNHEY and CDR2 SMNVEV (reference sequence). Trimming removed 5 bases from V and 5 bases from J; junction bases left unmatched: 6. CDR3 length equals 16 residues. CDR3 residues: CASSVLTSGGTGELFF. The CDR3 DNA sequence: TGTGCCAGCAGTGTCCTGACTAGCGGGGGTACCGGGGAGCTGTTTTTT.

The V gene is TRBV7-9, the J gene TRBJ2-2; D not resolved. This CDR3 region has 15 residues. CDR1 SEHNR and CDR2 FQNEAQ come from the germline V gene (reference sequence). The V end lost 5 bases, the J end lost 1 base, and 11 bases lay between the germline ends. The CDR3 nucleotides read TGTGCCAGCAGCCCCGGACCAGTGAACACCGGGGAGCTGTTTTTT. This translates into CASSPGPVNTGELFF.

CDR3 protein: CATRYAETQYF. DNA of the CDR3: TGTGCCACCAGATACGCGGAGACCCAGTACTTC. This chain uses TRBV2 with TRBJ2-5; no reliable D call. Germline V gene data show CDR1 as SNHLY and CDR2 as FYNNEI. Trimming left V 10 bases short and J 5 bases short, with 11 bases between. This CDR3 is 11 amino acids long.

J is TRBJ1-2 and V is TRBV20-1; D may be TRBD1 (5 bases). This CDR3 spans 12 amino acids. V dropped 3 bases and J dropped 8 bases, with 13 bases sitting between them. CDR1 is DFQATT and CDR2 is SNEGSKA in the germline V gene (reference sequence). CDR3 nucleotides: TGCAGTGCTAGTAGTCCCGGGGGGGGCTACACCTTC. It is translated as CSASSPGGGYTF.